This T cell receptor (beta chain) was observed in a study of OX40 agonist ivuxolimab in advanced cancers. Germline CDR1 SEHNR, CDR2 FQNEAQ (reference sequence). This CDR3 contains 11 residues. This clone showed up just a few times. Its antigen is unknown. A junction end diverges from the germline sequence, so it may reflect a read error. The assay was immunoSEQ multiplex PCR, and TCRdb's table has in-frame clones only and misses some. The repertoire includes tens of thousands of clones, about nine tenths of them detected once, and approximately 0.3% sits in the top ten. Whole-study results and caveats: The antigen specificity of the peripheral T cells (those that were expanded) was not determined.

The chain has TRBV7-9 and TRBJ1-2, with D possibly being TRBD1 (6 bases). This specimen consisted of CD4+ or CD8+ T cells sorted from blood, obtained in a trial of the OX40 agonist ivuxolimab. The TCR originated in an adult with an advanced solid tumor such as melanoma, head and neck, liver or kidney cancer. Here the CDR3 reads CASSLAKGTSF. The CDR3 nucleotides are TGTGCCAGCAGCTTAGCGAAAGGGACATCCTTC.